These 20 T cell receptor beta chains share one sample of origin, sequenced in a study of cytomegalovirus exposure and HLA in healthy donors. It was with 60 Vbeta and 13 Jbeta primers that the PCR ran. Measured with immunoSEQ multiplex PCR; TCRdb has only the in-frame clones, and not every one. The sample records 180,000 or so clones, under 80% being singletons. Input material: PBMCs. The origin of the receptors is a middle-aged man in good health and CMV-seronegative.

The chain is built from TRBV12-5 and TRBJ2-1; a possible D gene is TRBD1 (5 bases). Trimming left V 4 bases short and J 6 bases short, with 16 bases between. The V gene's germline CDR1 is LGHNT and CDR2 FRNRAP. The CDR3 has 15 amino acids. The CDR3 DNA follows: TGTGCTAGTGGTTACCCTCAGGGTCAGGGCAATGAGCAGTTCTTC. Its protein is CASGYPQGQGNEQFF. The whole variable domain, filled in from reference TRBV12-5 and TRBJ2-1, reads DARVTQTPRHKVTEMGQEVTMRCQPILGHNTVFWYRQTMMQGLELLAYFRNRAPLDDSGMPKDRFSAEMPDATLATLKIQPSEPRDSAVYFCASGYPQGQGNEQFFGPGTRLTVL.

The CDR3 region has the DNA TGTGCCAGCAGCTTACAGGGAAGTAATTCACCCCTCCACTTT. This encodes CASSLQGSNSPLHF. This rearrangement joins TRBV7-2 to TRBJ1-6, with a possible D match to TRBD1 (5 bases). The CDR3 is made up of 14 amino acids. Trimming took 2 bases from V and 6 from J, leaving 8 bases between them. Germline V lookup: CDR1 SGHTA, CDR2 FQGNSA.

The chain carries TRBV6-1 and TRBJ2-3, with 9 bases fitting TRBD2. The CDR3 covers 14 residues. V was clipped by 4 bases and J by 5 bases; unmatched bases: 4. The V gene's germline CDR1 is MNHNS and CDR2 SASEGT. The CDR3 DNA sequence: TGTGCCAGCAGTGTTGCGGGAGGGCAAGATACGCAGTATTTT. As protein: CASSVAGGQDTQYF.

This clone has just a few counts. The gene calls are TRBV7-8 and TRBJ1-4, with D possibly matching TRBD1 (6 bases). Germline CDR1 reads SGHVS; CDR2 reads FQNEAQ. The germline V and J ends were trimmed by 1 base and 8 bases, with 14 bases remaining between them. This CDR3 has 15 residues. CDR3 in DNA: TGTGCCAGCAGCTTAGGACAGGTTGGGTCGGAAAAACTGTTTTTT. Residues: CASSLGQVGSEKLFF.

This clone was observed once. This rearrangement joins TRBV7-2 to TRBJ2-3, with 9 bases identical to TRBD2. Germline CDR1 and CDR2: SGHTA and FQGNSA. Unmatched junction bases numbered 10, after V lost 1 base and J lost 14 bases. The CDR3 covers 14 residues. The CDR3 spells CASSLVSGGERWYF. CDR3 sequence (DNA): TGTGCCAGCAGCTTAGTTAGCGGGGGAGAACGGTGGTATTTT.

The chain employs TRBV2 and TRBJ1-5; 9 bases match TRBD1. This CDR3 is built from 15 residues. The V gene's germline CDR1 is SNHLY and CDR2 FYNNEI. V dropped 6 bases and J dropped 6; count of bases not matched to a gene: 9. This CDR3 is CASRAGTGTGQPQHF. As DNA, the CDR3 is TGTGCCAGCAGGGCCGGGACAGGGACGGGTCAGCCCCAGCATTTT.

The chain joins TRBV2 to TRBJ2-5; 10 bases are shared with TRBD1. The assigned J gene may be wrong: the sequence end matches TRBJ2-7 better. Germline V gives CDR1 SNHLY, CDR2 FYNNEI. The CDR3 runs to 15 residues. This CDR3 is CASTGWDRGHYEQYF. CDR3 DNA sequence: TGTGCCAGCACTGGATGGGACAGGGGACACTACGAGCAGTACTTC.

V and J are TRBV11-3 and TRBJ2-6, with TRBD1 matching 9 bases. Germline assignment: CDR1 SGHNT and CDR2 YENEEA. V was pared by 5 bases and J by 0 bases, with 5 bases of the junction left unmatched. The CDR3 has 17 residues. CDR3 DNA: TGTGCCAGCAGCAAGGGACAGGGTTTCTCTGGGGCCAACGTCCTGACTTTC. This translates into CASSKGQGFSGANVLTF.

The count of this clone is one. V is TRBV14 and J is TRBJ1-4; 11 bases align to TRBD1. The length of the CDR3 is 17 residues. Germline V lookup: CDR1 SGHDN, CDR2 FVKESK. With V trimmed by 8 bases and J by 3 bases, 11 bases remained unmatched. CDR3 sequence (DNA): TGTGCCAGCGGCCCCGGGACAGGGGGGTATTCTAATGAAAAACTGTTTTTT. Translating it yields CASGPGTGGYSNEKLFF.

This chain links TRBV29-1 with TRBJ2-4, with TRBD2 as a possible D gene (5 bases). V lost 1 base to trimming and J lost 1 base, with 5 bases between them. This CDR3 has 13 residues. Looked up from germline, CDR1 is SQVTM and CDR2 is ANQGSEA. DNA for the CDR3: TGCAGCGTTGAAGGGAGGGCCAAAAACATTCAGTACTTC. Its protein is CSVEGRAKNIQYF.

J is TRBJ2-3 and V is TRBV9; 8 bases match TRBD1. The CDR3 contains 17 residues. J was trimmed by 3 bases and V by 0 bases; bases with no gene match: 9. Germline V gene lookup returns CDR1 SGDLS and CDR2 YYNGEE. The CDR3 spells CASSVVPQGVGTDTQYF. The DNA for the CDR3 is TGTGCCAGCAGCGTAGTTCCACAGGGGGTGGGGACAGATACGCAGTATTTT.

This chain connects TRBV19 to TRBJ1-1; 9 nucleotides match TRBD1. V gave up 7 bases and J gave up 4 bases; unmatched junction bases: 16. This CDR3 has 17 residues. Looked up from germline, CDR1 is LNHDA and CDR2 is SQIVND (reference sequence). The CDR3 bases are TGTGCCAGTAACCCAAACAGGGGGCAGGTCGGCGCCACTGAAGCTTTCTTT. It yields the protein CASNPNRGQVGATEAFF.

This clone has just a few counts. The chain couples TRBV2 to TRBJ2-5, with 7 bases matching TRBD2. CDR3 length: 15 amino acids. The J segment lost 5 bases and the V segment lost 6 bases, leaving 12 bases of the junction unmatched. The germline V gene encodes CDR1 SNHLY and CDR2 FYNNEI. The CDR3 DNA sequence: TGTGCCAGCAGCTACCTGGGGGGGGGAGGTGAGACCCAGTACTTC. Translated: CASSYLGGGGETQYF.

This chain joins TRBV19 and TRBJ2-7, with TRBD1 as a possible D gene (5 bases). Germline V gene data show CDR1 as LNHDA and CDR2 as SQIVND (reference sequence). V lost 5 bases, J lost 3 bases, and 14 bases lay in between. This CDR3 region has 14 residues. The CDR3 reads CASSVGKDNYEQYF. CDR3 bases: TGTGCCAGTAGTGTGGGCAAGGACAACTACGAGCAGTACTTC.

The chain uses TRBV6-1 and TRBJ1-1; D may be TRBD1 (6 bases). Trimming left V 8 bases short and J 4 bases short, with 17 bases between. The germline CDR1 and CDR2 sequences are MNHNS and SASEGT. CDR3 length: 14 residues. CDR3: CASGDILRGTEAFF. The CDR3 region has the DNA TGTGCCAGCGGCGACATTCTCAGGGGCACTGAAGCTTTCTTT.

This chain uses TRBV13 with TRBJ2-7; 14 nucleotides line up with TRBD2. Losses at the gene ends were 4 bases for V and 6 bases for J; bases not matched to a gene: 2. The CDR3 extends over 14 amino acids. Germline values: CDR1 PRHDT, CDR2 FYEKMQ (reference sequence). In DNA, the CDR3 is TGTGCCAGCAGCTCTGGGACTAGCGGGGGCGAGCAGTACTTC. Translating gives CASSSGTSGGEQYF. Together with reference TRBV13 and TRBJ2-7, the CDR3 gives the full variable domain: AAGVIQSPRHLIKEKRETATLKCYPIPRHDTVYWYQQGPGQDPQFLISFYEKMQSDKGSIPDRFSAQQFSDYHSELNMSSLELGDSALYFCASSSGTSGGEQYFGPGTRLTVT.

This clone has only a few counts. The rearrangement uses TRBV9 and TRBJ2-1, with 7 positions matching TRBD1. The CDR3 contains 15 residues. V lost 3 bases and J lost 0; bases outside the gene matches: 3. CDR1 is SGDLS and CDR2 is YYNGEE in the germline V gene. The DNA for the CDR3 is TGTGCCAGCAGCGCCCGGGACAGCTCCTACAATGAGCAGTTCTTC. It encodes CASSARDSSYNEQFF.

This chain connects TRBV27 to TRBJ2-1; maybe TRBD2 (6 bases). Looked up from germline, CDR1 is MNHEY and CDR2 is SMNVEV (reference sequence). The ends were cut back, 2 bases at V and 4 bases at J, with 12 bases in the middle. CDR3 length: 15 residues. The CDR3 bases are TGTGCCAGCAGTTTAAGGGGCGGGGATTACAATGAGCAGTTCTTC. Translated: CASSLRGGDYNEQFF.

The CDR3 is CASSATGGDGYTF. The CDR3 region has the DNA TGTGCCAGCAGTGCTACAGGGGGCGATGGCTACACCTTC. The chain joins TRBV2 to TRBJ1-2; 9 bases are a match to TRBD1. V lost 4 bases and J lost 6; bases outside the gene matches: 3. The CDR3 sequence is 13 residues long. Germline assignment: CDR1 SNHLY and CDR2 FYNNEI.

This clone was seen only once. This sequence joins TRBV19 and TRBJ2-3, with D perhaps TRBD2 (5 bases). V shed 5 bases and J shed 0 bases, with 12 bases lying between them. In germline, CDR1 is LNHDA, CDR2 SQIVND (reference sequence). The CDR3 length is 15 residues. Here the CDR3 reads CASSVARTSTDTQYF. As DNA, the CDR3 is TGTGCCAGTAGTGTAGCCAGGACTAGCACAGATACGCAGTATTTT.